Sequencing of this T cell receptor beta chain was carried out in a study of T cells after somatic rescue of genetic block. Clones were read by immunoSEQ multiplex PCR, and TCRdb kept only the in-frame ones, dropping some. The sample lists 45,000 to 70,000 clones, roughly 96% occurring once. CDR1 is LGHNA and CDR2 is YNFKEQ in the germline V gene. This CDR3 is 11 amino acids long. V lost 1 base and J lost 5, with 3 bases in between. The material sequenced was peripheral blood mononuclear cells (PBMCs). V and J are TRBV4-2 and TRBJ2-7; D is unclear. This sequence originates from a child under two years old. The CDR3 reads CASSQGHEQYF. The CDR3 coding sequence is TGTGCCAGCAGCCAAGGCCACGAGCAGTACTTC.